A single sample is the source of the 22 T cell receptor beta chains below, sequenced in a study of blood T cell repertoires in COVID-19. TCRdb's copy holds only in-frame clones and misses some; the assay was immunoSEQ multiplex PCR. Of 190,000 or so clones in the sample, about 89% are singletons; the top ten hold around 7%. Sequencing was carried out using peripheral blood. These receptors came from a man aged 40-49 years with acute or convalescent COVID-19.

This CDR3 reads CASSLGEAYEQYF. CDR3 bases: TGTGCCAGCAGCTTAGGGGAGGCCTACGAGCAGTACTTC. The rearrangement joins TRBV7-6 to TRBJ2-7; a possible D gene is TRBD2 (6 bases). The V gene lost 1 base and the J gene lost 2 bases, with 6 bases spanning the gap. Germline CDR1 is SGHVS and CDR2 is FNYEAQ. The CDR3 is made up of 13 amino acids.

The V gene is TRBV3-1 (or the pseudogene TRBV3-2), the J gene TRBJ2-7; D is unresolved. Germline lookup yields CDR1 LGHDT and CDR2 YNNKEL (reference sequence). V lost 0 bases, J lost 3 bases, and 9 bases lay in between. The CDR3 extends over 14 amino acids. In DNA form, the CDR3 reads TGTGCCAGCAGCCAAGATCTGAGAGTCTACGAGCAGTACTTC. Translation: CASSQDLRVYEQYF.

V gene TRBV20-1 combines with J gene TRBJ1-1, with a possible D match to TRBD1 (5 bases). The germline gives CDR1 DFQATT, CDR2 SNEGSKA (reference sequence). Trimming left V 3 bases short and J 0 bases short, with 17 bases between. CDR3 length: 16 amino acids. CDR3 amino acids: CSASRVGGGLNTEAFF. The CDR3 DNA sequence: TGCAGTGCTAGTAGGGTGGGCGGGGGATTGAACACTGAAGCTTTCTTT.

As DNA, the CDR3 is TGTGCCAGCAGCTTAGTCCCAGGGGGTACTCAGCCCCAGCATTTT. Translation: CASSLVPGGTQPQHF. V is TRBV7-2 and J is TRBJ1-5; TRBD1 matches 7 bases. CDR1 and CDR2 (germline): SGHTA, FQGNSA. J was trimmed by 6 bases and V by 1 base; bases with no gene match: 6. The CDR3 length is 15 residues.

The chain carries TRBV6-5 and TRBJ1-2; maybe TRBD1 (5 bases). This CDR3 is 15 amino acids long. V was clipped by 6 bases and J by 3 bases, with 17 bases between them. Per germline, CDR1 MNHEY and CDR2 SVGAGI. The CDR3 bases are TGTGCCAGCAGAAAAAAGGACACGCCCCACTATGGCTACACCTTC. Translating it yields CASRKKDTPHYGYTF.

The V and J genes are TRBV5-4 and TRBJ2-7; 7 bases are shared with TRBD2. Germline values: CDR1 SGHNT, CDR2 YYREEE (reference sequence). V lost 1 base and J lost 2; bases outside the gene matches: 6. The CDR3 is 15 residues long. In DNA, the CDR3 is TGTGCCAGCAGCTTGTCTGCTAGCGGTACCTACGAGCAGTACTTC. Its protein is CASSLSASGTYEQYF.

This clone was counted only a few times. The CDR3 sequence is CASSAEGVRTYEQYF. In nucleotides, the CDR3 is TGTGCCAGCAGTGCTGAAGGGGTAAGGACCTACGAGCAGTACTTC. The chain employs TRBV27 and TRBJ2-7; a possible D gene is TRBD1 (5 bases). V lost 5 bases and J lost 2, with 16 bases in between. CDR1 is MNHEY, CDR2 SMNVEV, per germline (reference sequence). This CDR3 region has 15 residues.

Only one count was recorded for this clone. V is TRBV29-1 and J is TRBJ1-1; tentative D call: TRBD1 (5 bases). The CDR3 is 12 residues long. Trimming stripped 4 bases from V and 1 base from J, with 7 bases between. From germline, CDR1 is SQVTM and CDR2 ANQGSEA. CDR3 sequence (DNA): TGCAGCGTTGCAGGGTCGAACACTGAAGCTTTCTTT. Amino acids: CSVAGSNTEAFF.

V usage is TRBV2 and J usage is TRBJ1-2; D is possibly TRBD1 (5 bases). Trimming took 0 bases from V and 7 from J, leaving 9 bases between them. This CDR3 has 13 residues. Per the germline V gene, CDR1 is SNHLY and CDR2 is FYNNEI. DNA of the CDR3: TGTGCCAGCAGTGAAGCAGGGGTTGGTGGCTACACCTTC. Its translation: CASSEAGVGGYTF.

The chain couples TRBV7-9 to TRBJ2-2; D might be TRBD1 (5 bases). This CDR3 region has 15 residues. Germline V gene sequence: CDR1 SEHNR, CDR2 FQNEAQ (reference sequence). The V and J ends lost 3 bases and 3 bases respectively, with 11 bases between them. The CDR3 DNA reads TGTGCCAGCAGCTTTCAGGGTTGGGACACCGGGGAGCTGTTTTTT. Its protein product is CASSFQGWDTGELFF.

This clone has a single count. The J gene is TRBJ1-6, the V gene TRBV2, with D perhaps matching TRBD1 (6 bases). Germline-derived CDR1 and CDR2 are SNHLY and FYNNEI. CDR3 size: 15 residues. V lost 2 bases and J 9 bases, leaving 14 bases between the germline ends. The CDR3 sequence: CASSEQQGSGSPLHF. The CDR3 nucleotides are TGTGCCAGCAGTGAACAACAGGGTTCTGGTTCACCCCTCCACTTT.

This clone was recorded once. The chain uses TRBV7-9 and TRBJ2-1; the match to TRBD2 covers 11 bases. This CDR3 spans 16 amino acids. The germline CDR1 and CDR2 sequences are SEHNR and FQNEAQ (reference sequence). Losses at the gene ends were 7 bases for V and 3 bases for J; bases not matched to a gene: 8. CDR3 in amino acids: CASTLSGTSGYNEQFF. The CDR3 coding sequence is TGTGCCAGCACCCTTAGTGGGACTAGCGGCTACAATGAGCAGTTCTTC.

The V call is TRBV6-5, the J call TRBJ2-1, with 10 bases aligning to TRBD2. The V gene's germline CDR1 is MNHEY and CDR2 SVGAGI. This CDR3 is built from 14 residues. V dropped 8 bases and J dropped 6; count of bases not matched to a gene: 7. CDR3: CASSSGGAPNEQFF. DNA of the CDR3: TGTGCCAGCTCCAGCGGGGGGGCCCCCAATGAGCAGTTCTTC.

This sequence joins TRBV3-1 (or the pseudogene TRBV3-2) and TRBJ1-5, with D tentatively TRBD1 (5 bases). CDR3 length: 15 amino acids. Germline V gene data show CDR1 as LGHDT and CDR2 as YNNKEL (reference sequence). Trimming left V 0 bases short and J 4 bases short, with 10 bases between. DNA for the CDR3: TGTGCCAGCAGCCAAGATAGGGGTTTGAATCAGCCCCAGCATTTT. The encoded protein is CASSQDRGLNQPQHF.

The CDR3 protein is CASSQGTGPSSPLHF. CDR3 DNA: TGCGCCAGCAGCCAGGGGACAGGGCCATCTTCACCCCTCCACTTT. This chain joins TRBV4-3 and TRBJ1-6, with 9 bases lining up with TRBD1. There are 15 residues in the CDR3. The J segment lost 9 bases and the V segment lost 3 bases, leaving 6 bases of the junction unmatched. In germline, CDR1 is LGHNA, CDR2 YSLEER.

The chain is built from TRBV5-5 and TRBJ2-7; TRBD1 matches 7 bases. V lost 3 bases and J lost 3; bases outside the gene matches: 9. The germline V gene has CDR1 SGHKS and CDR2 YYEKEE (reference sequence). This CDR3 spans 15 amino acids. The CDR3 here is CASSSQPGQHYEQYF. The DNA for the CDR3 is TGTGCCAGCAGCTCCCAACCGGGACAGCACTACGAGCAGTACTTC. The full variable domain, its missing parts supplied by reference TRBV5-5 and TRBJ2-7, is DAGVTQSPTHLIKTRGQQVTLRCSPISGHKSVSWYQQVLGQGPQFIFQYYEKEERGRGNFPDRFSARQFPNYSSELNVNALLLGDSALYLCASSSQPGQHYEQYFGPGTRLTVT.

DNA of the CDR3: TGTGCCAGCAGTGAACAGGGGCTCTTGAACAATGAGCAGTTCTTC. Translation: CASSEQGLLNNEQFF. V and J are TRBV2 and TRBJ2-1, with TRBD1 as a possible D gene (6 bases). CDR3 length: 15 residues. The V end lost 2 bases, the J end lost 5 bases, and 13 bases lay between the germline ends. Germline V CDR1 and CDR2: SNHLY, FYNNEI.

V gene TRBV18 combines with J gene TRBJ1-1; D gene ambiguous. The V gene's germline CDR1 is KGHSH and CDR2 LQKENI. Trimming removed 3 bases from V and 10 bases from J, with 18 bases in between. CDR3 size: 14 residues. This CDR3 is CASSPSSTSLVAFF. The DNA of the CDR3 is TGTGCCAGCTCACCTTCAAGCACTAGCTTAGTAGCTTTCTTT.

The chain links TRBV28 to TRBJ1-5, with D unclear. Per germline, CDR1 MDHEN and CDR2 SYDVKM. This CDR3 spans 13 amino acids. The V end lost 8 bases, the J end lost 4 bases, and 12 bases lay between the germline ends. The CDR3 DNA sequence: TGTGCCAGCTGTGGCAGGAGGAATCAGCCCCAGCATTTT. The encoded protein is CASCGRRNQPQHF.

V is TRBV5-4 and J is TRBJ1-1, with 8 nucleotides matching TRBD1. The germline CDR1 and CDR2 sequences are SGHNT and YYREEE (reference sequence). The CDR3 spans 13 residues. With 7 bases clipped from V and 0 bases from J, the junction kept 2 bases outside the gene matches. The CDR3 reads CASRGQVNTEAFF. CDR3 sequence (DNA): TGTGCCAGCCGGGGACAGGTGAACACTGAAGCTTTCTTT.

V and J are TRBV7-8 and TRBJ2-2; 7 bases align to TRBD2. There are 16 residues in the CDR3. The germline CDR1 and CDR2 sequences are SGHVS and FQNEAQ. Unmatched junction bases numbered 8, after V lost 1 base and J lost 6 bases. In DNA form, the CDR3 reads TGTGCCAGCAGCTTAGGGGGAGGGGAGGCCGCCGGGGAGCTGTTTTTT. Amino acids: CASSLGGGEAAGELFF. The full variable domain, rest sourced from reference TRBV7-8 and TRBJ2-2, is GAGVSQSPRYKVAKRGQDVALRCDPISGHVSLFWYQQALGQGPEFLTYFQNEAQLDKSGLPSDRFFAERPEGSVSTLKIQRTQQEDSAVYLCASSLGGGEAAGELFFGEGSRLTVL.

The chain employs TRBV1 and TRBJ2-5; the table gives TRBD2 as D, unverified against the DNA. TRBV1 represents a pseudogene. The CDR3 is made up of 17 amino acids. In DNA form, the CDR3 reads TGCACCAGCAGCCAAGATCTAGCGGGGGCCCAGGAAGAGACCCAGTACTTC. This codes for CTSSQDLAGAQEETQYF.